This TCR beta chain was observed in a study of T-cell reconstitution after alpha-beta-depleted transplantation in children. With respect to this clonotype: Antigen specificity is unknown.

V dropped 4 bases and J dropped 4 bases, with 16 bases sitting between them. The CDR3 has 15 amino acids. Germline V gene sequence: CDR1 SEHNR, CDR2 FQNEAQ (reference sequence). Unique molecular identifiers were incorporated when the TCRbeta library was constructed. TCRdb reprocessed the PCR reads via MiXCR and lists one record per CDR3 protein. The sample includes 580,000 or so distinct CDR3 sequences, more than 20% of them seen just once. General observations from the study: Some patients owed their high day-60 TCRbeta diversity to surviving recipient T cells and thymic progenitors. The study reportedly traced alpha-beta T cells about two months after transplant to several hundred expanded graft clones.

This sequence joins TRBV7-9 and TRBJ1-2; D remains unclear. This sequence originates from a boy under three years old who had a stem cell transplant for acute myeloid leukemia, so the T cells may come from the graft donor. The material sequenced was PBMCs, mostly from graft donor cells, taken 360 days after TCRalphabeta/CD19-depleted stem cell transplant. DNA of the CDR3: TGTGCCAGCAGCTGGTCTCTGGACGGGCTCTATGGCTACACCTTC. Translation: CASSWSLDGLYGYTF.